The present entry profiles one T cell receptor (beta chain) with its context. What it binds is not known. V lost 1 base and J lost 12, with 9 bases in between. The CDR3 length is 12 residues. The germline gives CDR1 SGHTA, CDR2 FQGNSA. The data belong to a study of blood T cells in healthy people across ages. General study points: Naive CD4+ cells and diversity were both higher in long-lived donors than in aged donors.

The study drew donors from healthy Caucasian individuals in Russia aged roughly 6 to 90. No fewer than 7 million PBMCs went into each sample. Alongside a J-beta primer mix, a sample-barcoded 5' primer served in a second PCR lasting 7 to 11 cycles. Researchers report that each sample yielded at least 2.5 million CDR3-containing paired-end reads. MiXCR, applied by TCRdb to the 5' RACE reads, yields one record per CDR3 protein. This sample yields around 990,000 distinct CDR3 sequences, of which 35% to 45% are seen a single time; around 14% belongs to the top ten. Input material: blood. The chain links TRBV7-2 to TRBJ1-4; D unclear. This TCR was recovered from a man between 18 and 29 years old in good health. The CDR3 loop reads CASSLGREELFF. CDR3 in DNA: TGTGCCAGCAGCTTAGGGCGAGAAGAACTGTTTTTT.